Presented here are 14 T cell receptor beta chains from one specimen sequenced in a study of response to subunit inactivated influenza vaccine. TCRdb reprocessed the RT-PCR reads via MiXCR and lists one record per CDR3 protein. The sample lists around 170,000 distinct CDR3 sequences, 9.5% to 12% occurring once. Sequenced here: CD8+ T cells sorted from PBMCs, sampled 23 to 25 months after vaccination. These receptors originate from a man in his fifties or sixties who received an inactivated influenza vaccine.

This clonotype was seen only a few times. The chain recombines TRBV4-1 with TRBJ2-5; the D is unclear. Germline lookup yields CDR1 MGHRA and CDR2 YSYEKL. The CDR3 totals 15 residues. Trimming cost V 1 base and J 2 bases, with 11 bases left between them. The CDR3 DNA follows: TGCGCCAGCAGCCAAGGTTGGGGTGGTCAAGAGACCCAGTACTTC. This encodes CASSQGWGGQETQYF.

This clonotype was counted only a few times. V is TRBV6-6 and J is TRBJ2-7; D is perhaps TRBD1 (5 bases). Germline CDR1 and CDR2: MNHNY and SVGAGI (reference sequence). This CDR3 has 11 amino acids. V was pared by 8 bases and J by 4 bases, with 9 bases between. In nucleotides, the CDR3 is TGTGCCAGCGGCAGGGATTACGAGCAGTACTTC. This encodes CASGRDYEQYF.

A few counts support this clonotype. CDR3 nucleotides: TGTGCCAGCAGTGCCCACAGGGGGGGGAGCACAGATACGCAGTATTTT. It yields the protein CASSAHRGGSTDTQYF. The chain carries TRBV27 and TRBJ2-3, with D maybe TRBD1 (8 bases). Per the germline V gene, CDR1 is MNHEY and CDR2 is SMNVEV (reference sequence). This CDR3 has 16 amino acids. Trimming took off 5 bases at V and 0 bases at J, with 15 bases between the two ends.

This clonotype was counted only a few times. The chain couples TRBV4-3 to TRBJ1-2; the D gene is possibly TRBD1 (5 bases). Germline lookup yields CDR1 LGHNA and CDR2 YSLEER. Trimming took off 1 base at V and 4 bases at J, with 13 bases between the two ends. This CDR3 region has 15 residues. The CDR3 DNA reads TGCGCCAGCAGCCAAGCCCCAGGGATGCTCTATGGCTACACCTTC. Residues: CASSQAPGMLYGYTF.

This clonotype has at least ten counts. The V call is TRBV11-2, the J call TRBJ1-2; TRBD1 is a possible D gene (6 bases). V was pared by 8 bases and J by 7 bases, with 14 bases between. The CDR3 sequence is 12 residues long. The germline CDR1 and CDR2 sequences are SGHAT and FQNNGV. CDR3 in DNA: TGTGCCAGCGGCCCAGGGGCCTTTGGCTACACCTTC. The encoded protein is CASGPGAFGYTF.

The genes are TRBV12-3 or TRBV12-4 and TRBJ2-1, with a possible D match to TRBD2 (5 bases). The V end was cut by 6 bases, the J end by 3 bases, with 15 bases between. The CDR3 covers 15 residues. The DNA for the CDR3 is TGTGCCAGCAGCCCTACCCGCGGGCACTACAATGAGCAGTTCTTC. It encodes CASSPTRGHYNEQFF.

This chain uses TRBV12-3 or TRBV12-4 with TRBJ1-2; the D gene is possibly TRBD1 (5 bases). Deletions cut 3 bases from V and 7 bases from J, with 15 bases between. CDR3 length equals 14 residues. The CDR3 DNA reads TGTGCCAGCAGTTTTTTATTAGGGGAGGGTGGCTACACCTTC. This translates into CASSFLLGEGGYTF.

The chain is built from TRBV12-3 or TRBV12-4 and TRBJ2-7; TRBD1 agrees at 7 bases. Trimming at V came to 6 bases and at J to 0 bases, leaving 5 bases not matched to a gene. The CDR3 spans 14 residues. The CDR3 nucleotides are TGTGCCAGCAGCGCAACAGGGGCCTCCTACGAGCAGTACTTC. It encodes CASSATGASYEQYF.

This clonotype has more than one count but fewer than ten. The chain is built from TRBV28 and TRBJ2-1, with 8 bases lining up with TRBD2. V was clipped by 5 bases and J by 3 bases; unmatched bases: 15. The CDR3 loop spans 18 amino acids. Germline V gene data show CDR1 as MDHEN and CDR2 as SYDVKM. The CDR3 protein is CASSPLHLSGRIYNEQFF. The CDR3 nucleotides are TGTGCCAGCAGTCCCTTGCACCTGAGCGGGAGAATCTACAATGAGCAGTTCTTC.

This clonotype has at least ten counts. The CDR3 nucleotides read TGCGCCAGCAGCCAAACCGGGACCACCGCTTTCTTT. This gives the protein CASSQTGTTAFF. The chain has TRBV4-3 and TRBJ1-1; D might be TRBD1 (5 bases). Germline assignment: CDR1 LGHNA and CDR2 YSLEER. The CDR3 has 12 amino acids. The V end lost 2 bases, the J end lost 11 bases, and 12 bases lay between the germline ends.

This clonotype was counted between two and nine times. The J gene is TRBJ1-6, the V gene TRBV7-9; 7 bases line up with TRBD1. The CDR3 covers 15 residues. Germline trimming cut 5 bases from V and 6 bases from J; bases unmatched to any gene: 7. Germline V lookup: CDR1 SEHNR, CDR2 FQNEAQ (reference sequence). CDR3 residues: CASSINRGANSPLHF. The CDR3, as DNA: TGTGCCAGCAGCATAAACAGGGGCGCTAATTCACCCCTCCACTTT.

V gene TRBV12-3 or TRBV12-4 combines with J gene TRBJ2-3; D is ambiguous. The ends were cut back, 6 bases at V and 6 bases at J, with 7 bases in the middle. This CDR3 contains 11 residues. CDR3 sequence: CASREYDTQYF. As DNA, the CDR3 is TGTGCCAGCAGAGAATACGATACGCAGTATTTT.

This clonotype was seen a few times. The chain combines TRBV27 with TRBJ2-7, with TRBD1 matching over 9 bases. The CDR3 extends over 17 amino acids. Germline V gene data show CDR1 as MNHEY and CDR2 as SMNVEV (reference sequence). J gave up 2 bases and V 6 bases, and 14 bases lay outside the gene matches. The CDR3 nucleotides are TGTGCCAGCAGCACGATCCCCGGGACAGGGTTCCCCTACGAGCAGTACTTC. Translated: CASSTIPGTGFPYEQYF.

The chain uses TRBV10-1 and TRBJ2-7, with 7 bases identical to TRBD1. Germline V gene lookup returns CDR1 WNHNN and CDR2 SYGVQD (reference sequence). The CDR3 is 14 amino acids. With V trimmed by 4 bases and J by 3 bases, 6 bases remained unmatched. Written as DNA, the CDR3 is TGCGCCAGCAGTGGACAGGGTTACGGCTACGAGCAGTACTTC. This encodes CASSGQGYGYEQYF.